These 32 T cell receptor beta chains came from one sample sequenced in a study of Graves' ophthalmopathy and Graves' hyperthyroidism. The sequenced template was RNA, covering the TCR beta CDR3 region. An initial RT-PCR round employing HTBI primers preceded a second-round multiplex PCR. Via MiXCR, TCRdb re-called the multiplex PCR reads, giving one row per CDR3 protein. The sample has approximately 640,000 distinct CDR3 sequences, roughly 41% seen once. The sequencing sample was made of peripheral blood. The receptors here all came from an adult man with Graves' ophthalmopathy.

The genes are TRBV12-3 or TRBV12-4 and TRBJ2-3, with TRBD2 identical over 8 bases. V dropped 1 base and J dropped 4; count of bases not matched to a gene: 4. This CDR3 comprises 15 residues. In DNA, the CDR3 is TGTGCCAGCAGTTTAGGGTACGGGGGGGCAGATACGCAGTATTTT. Protein product: CASSLGYGGADTQYF.

This clonotype has ten or more counts. The genes are TRBV12-3 or TRBV12-4 and TRBJ2-7; 7 nucleotides line up with TRBD1. The CDR3 extends over 13 amino acids. V trimming: 7 bases; J trimming: 3 bases; junction bases outside the gene matches: 6. The CDR3 DNA is TGTGCCAGCAAACCGGGACAGAACTACGAGCAGTACTTC. Its translation is CASKPGQNYEQYF.

This clonotype was counted many times. CDR3 in amino acids: CASSLRGDRGNYGYTF. The CDR3 coding sequence is TGTGCCAGCAGCTTAAGAGGGGACAGGGGTAACTATGGCTACACCTTC. The chain carries TRBV7-2 and TRBJ1-2, with 10 bases aligning to TRBD1. In germline, CDR1 is SGHTA, CDR2 FQGNSA. Trimming cost V 2 bases and J 1 base; bases outside gene matches: 4. The CDR3 is 16 amino acids. The whole variable domain, remainder taken from reference TRBV7-2 and TRBJ1-2, is GAGVSQSPSNKVTEKGKDVELRCDPISGHTALYWYRQSLGQGLEFLIYFQGNSAPDKSGLPSDRFSAERTGGSVSTLTIQRTQQEDSAVYLCASSLRGDRGNYGYTFGSGTRLTVV.

The chain carries TRBV25-1 and TRBJ2-2; D perhaps matches TRBD1 (5 bases). The V gene lost 3 bases and the J gene lost 0 bases, with 8 bases spanning the gap. The CDR3 is 15 residues long. Germline CDR1 MGHDK, CDR2 SYGVNS. CDR3: CASSDGATNTGELFF. CDR3 bases: TGTGCCAGCAGTGATGGGGCCACGAACACCGGGGAGCTGTTTTTT.

V and J are TRBV10-2 and TRBJ2-3; no reliable D call. Germline V gene data show CDR1 as WSHSY and CDR2 as SAAADI. The CDR3 is 13 residues long. V was shortened by 2 bases and J by 6 bases, with 9 bases between the two germline ends. The CDR3: CASSEGLTDTQYF. In DNA form, the CDR3 reads TGCGCCAGCAGTGAGGGGCTGACGGATACGCAGTATTTT.

This clonotype was found once. The chain is built from TRBV9 and TRBJ2-2; 9 nucleotides line up with TRBD2. The V and J ends lost 4 bases and 1 base, in that order; junction bases with no gene match: 8. From germline, CDR1 is SGDLS and CDR2 YYNGEE. This CDR3 is 17 amino acids long. This CDR3 reads CASSPRFSGGNTGELFF. The CDR3 coding sequence is TGTGCCAGCAGCCCCCGCTTTAGCGGGGGGAACACCGGGGAGCTGTTTTTT.

This clonotype was detected ten times or more. This chain connects TRBV10-3 to TRBJ1-6, with D uncertain. The CDR3 consists of 17 residues. The germline CDR1 and CDR2 sequences are ENHRY and SYGVKD. V was cut by 6 bases and J by 0 bases, with 15 bases left in between. The CDR3 sequence is CAISEGAVSSYNSPLHF. The CDR3 bases are TGTGCCATCAGCGAAGGTGCTGTGAGCTCCTATAATTCACCCCTCCACTTT.

About this clonotype itself: A read error may account for a junction end that differs from germline. The chain carries TRBV7-2 and TRBJ2-6; TRBD1 aligns across 8 bases. This CDR3 comprises 12 residues. From germline, CDR1 is SGHTA and CDR2 FQGNSA. CDR3 sequence: CASRDRVVTEAF. The CDR3 region has the DNA TGTGCCAGCAGGGACAGGGTCGTCACTGAAGCTTTC.

This clonotype was seen repeatedly, ten times or more. The chain employs TRBV29-1 and TRBJ1-4; D uncertain. V was clipped by 0 bases and J by 8 bases, with 16 bases between them. CDR1 and CDR2 (germline): SQVTM, ANQGSEA. This CDR3 has 15 amino acids. CDR3: CSVEDRGSGGEKLFF. Written as DNA, the CDR3 is TGCAGCGTTGAAGATCGAGGCTCGGGAGGGGAAAAACTGTTTTTT. Looking up the rest from reference TRBV29-1 and TRBJ1-4 gives the full variable domain: SAVISQKPSRDICQRGTSLTIQCQVDSQVTMMFWYRQQPGQSLTLIATANQGSEATYESGFVIDKFPISRPNLTFSTLTVSNMSPEDSSIYLCSVEDRGSGGEKLFFGSGTQLSVL.

This clonotype was counted at least ten times. This sequence joins TRBV29-1 and TRBJ1-1; D gene unclear. Germline CDR1 is SQVTM and CDR2 is ANQGSEA. The CDR3 length is 14 residues. Between the trimmed V and J ends, which lost 0 bases and 2 bases, there was a span of 10 bases. In DNA form, the CDR3 reads TGCAGCGTTGAAGAATATGAGAGCAACACTGAAGCTTTCTTT. Translation gives CSVEEYESNTEAFF.

Worth noting for this clonotype: Being one base from a much bigger clone, this may be a read error. This chain links TRBV20-1 with TRBJ1-6, with 10 bases that match TRBD1. The end of the DNA fits TRBJ1-5 better, so the J call may be wrong. The CDR3 spans 16 residues. CDR1 and CDR2 (germline): DFQATT, SNEGSKA (reference sequence). CDR3: CSAGAAGTGDVQPQHF. In nucleotides, the CDR3 is TGCAGTGCTGGTGCTGCCGGGACAGGGGACGTTCAGCCCCAGCATTTT.

In this sample, this clonotype turned up a few times. This chain connects TRBV6-5 to TRBJ2-7, with D hard to call. The germline V gene encodes CDR1 MNHEY and CDR2 SVGAGI. V dropped 6 bases and J dropped 5 bases, with 14 bases sitting between them. The CDR3 runs 13 residues. This CDR3 reads CASSRGLNDEQYF. CDR3 DNA: TGTGCCAGCAGCCGTGGCCTGAATGACGAGCAGTACTTC.

Concerning this clonotype itself: A much bigger clone sits one base away, suggesting this may be a read error. The chain has TRBV2 and TRBJ2-7; D is unclear. Germline CDR1 and CDR2: SNHLY and FYNNEI. The CDR3 has 14 residues. Trimming took off 10 bases at V and 3 bases at J, with 19 bases between the two ends. The CDR3 is CATKTGIPNYEQYF. For the CDR3, the DNA is TGTGCCACCAAAACCGGAATTCCTAACTACGAGCAGTACTTC.

This clonotype came up many times. This chain joins TRBV10-2 and TRBJ1-3, with D uncertain. This CDR3 has 16 residues. Trimming pared 0 bases from V and 2 bases from J, leaving 11 bases between. Germline CDR1 WSHSY, CDR2 SAAADI. CDR3 DNA: TGCGCCAGCAGTGAGTCGACGGGGAGTGCTGGAAACACCATATATTTT. It translates to CASSESTGSAGNTIYF.

This clonotype was recorded at least ten times. The chain employs TRBV7-6 and TRBJ2-3; TRBD2 matches at 7 bases. J was trimmed by 4 bases and V by 8 bases; bases with no gene match: 12. The germline V gene has CDR1 SGHVS and CDR2 FNYEAQ. The CDR3 loop spans 15 amino acids. The CDR3 coding sequence is TGTGCCAGCGGCCGTAGCGCGGGAGATCCAGATACGCAGTATTTT. This encodes CASGRSAGDPDTQYF.

This clonotype was found many times. This rearrangement joins TRBV27 to TRBJ2-7; 7 nucleotides agree with TRBD1. This CDR3 is built from 13 residues. CDR1 is MNHEY, CDR2 SMNVEV, per germline (reference sequence). V lost 6 bases and J lost 2; bases outside the gene matches: 4. This CDR3 reads CASRWTGAYEQYF. The CDR3, as DNA: TGTGCCAGCAGATGGACAGGAGCCTACGAGCAGTACTTC.

This clonotype showed up many times. This chain joins TRBV6-6 and TRBJ1-5; D call uncertain. The V end was cut by 2 bases, the J end by 0 bases, with 8 bases between. Germline CDR1 reads MNHNY; CDR2 reads SVGAGI (reference sequence). CDR3 length: 15 residues. The DNA for the CDR3 is TGTGCCAGCAGTTACCTTCTCGGTAGCAATCAGCCCCAGCATTTT. Protein: CASSYLLGSNQPQHF.

V usage is TRBV10-3 and J usage is TRBJ2-7; possible D gene TRBD1, 6 bases. Germline CDR1 and CDR2: ENHRY and SYGVKD. CDR3 size: 13 residues. V lost 8 bases and J 2 bases, leaving 13 bases between the germline ends. The CDR3 loop reads CAIGAGATYEQYF. The CDR3 DNA follows: TGTGCCATCGGGGCAGGGGCTACCTACGAGCAGTACTTC.

The sample holds a few counts of this clonotype. The chain couples TRBV4-1 to TRBJ2-5, with no clear D. Germline CDR1 is MGHRA and CDR2 is YSYEKL. Deletions cut 0 bases from V and 11 bases from J, with 7 bases between. This CDR3 comprises 11 residues. The CDR3 loop reads CASSQDLGQYF. DNA for the CDR3: TGCGCCAGCAGCCAAGATCTTGGACAGTACTTC.

This clonotype was counted many times. V and J are TRBV7-8 and TRBJ1-1; 9 nucleotides agree with TRBD1. This CDR3 region has 16 residues. V lost 3 bases and J lost 3; bases outside the gene matches: 8. CDR1 is SGHVS and CDR2 is FQNEAQ in the germline V gene. The CDR3 DNA reads TGTGCCAGCAGCTTCCATCCGGGACAGGGTGACACTGAAGCTTTCTTT. Protein sequence: CASSFHPGQGDTEAFF.

This clonotype came up once. CDR3 nucleotide sequence: TGCAGCGTTGGACTTCGGTACAGAAGCGGCTACACCTTC. Encoded protein: CSVGLRYRSGYTF. This chain joins TRBV29-1 and TRBJ1-2; no firm D call. This CDR3 region has 13 residues. The germline V gene encodes CDR1 SQVTM and CDR2 ANQGSEA. Trimming removed 4 bases from V and 8 bases from J, with 17 bases in between.

This chain links TRBV7-2 with TRBJ1-2; 9 positions agree with TRBD1. Germline lookup yields CDR1 SGHTA and CDR2 FQGNSA. V dropped 5 bases and J dropped 9; count of bases not matched to a gene: 10. The CDR3 loop spans 14 amino acids. The CDR3, as DNA: TGTGCCAGCAGCGCCGACAGGGGGTGGTATAGCTACACCTTC. This codes for CASSADRGWYSYTF.

The CDR3 DNA is TGTGCCAGCAGCCTGACCGGGGACCATGAAGCTTTCTTT. Translated: CASSLTGDHEAFF. This chain uses TRBV7-3 with TRBJ1-1; D possibly corresponds to TRBD1 (5 bases). The V gene lost 5 bases and the J gene lost 7 bases, with 14 bases spanning the gap. Germline V gene data show CDR1 as SGHTA and CDR2 as FQGTGA. The CDR3 is 13 residues long. Using reference TRBV7-3 and TRBJ1-1 for the parts outside the CDR3, the full variable domain is GAGVSQTPSNKVTEKGKYVELRCDPISGHTALYWYRQSLGQGPEFLIYFQGTGAADDSGLPNDRFFAVRPEGSVSTLKIQRTERGDSAVYLCASSLTGDHEAFFGQGTRLTVV.

Here the CDR3 DNA reads TGCAGCGTAGGCGGTGCGAACTATGGCTACACCTTC. Residues: CSVGGANYGYTF. The V call is TRBV29-1, the J call TRBJ1-2; D remains unclear. The CDR3 has 12 residues. Germline lookup yields CDR1 SQVTM and CDR2 ANQGSEA. The V and J ends lost 6 bases and 2 bases respectively, with 10 bases between them.

The table lists this clonotype with a few counts. Without the conserved terminal phenylalanine or tryptophan, this CDR3 likely stems from a read error. This chain uses TRBV25-1 with TRBJ1-2, with D tentatively TRBD1 (5 bases). Trimming pared 6 bases from V and 2 bases from J, leaving 10 bases between. The CDR3 is made up of 13 amino acids. Germline V lookup: CDR1 MGHDK, CDR2 SYGVNS. The CDR3, as DNA: TGTGCCAGCAGCCGGGACCAAAACTATGGCTACACCCTC. Amino acids: CASSRDQNYGYTL.

There are many counts of this clonotype. The rearrangement joins TRBV12-3 or TRBV12-4 to TRBJ2-7, with 9 bases matching TRBD1. The CDR3 sequence is 12 residues long. V lost 8 bases, J lost 3 bases, and 2 bases stayed unmatched. The DNA for the CDR3 is TGTGCCAGCGGGACAGGGTTCTACGAGCAGTACTTC. Encoded protein: CASGTGFYEQYF.

This clonotype occurred many times. A read error may be the cause here, since a much bigger clone is one base away. The CDR3, as DNA: TGTGCCAGCAGCTTAGGACAGCACCAAGAGACCCAGTACTTC. Its translation: CASSLGQHQETQYF. The V call is TRBV11-3, the J call TRBJ2-5, with D perhaps matching TRBD1 (5 bases). Trimming shortened V by 1 base and J by 0 bases, and 6 bases separated the two germline ends. The germline V gene encodes CDR1 SGHNT and CDR2 YENEEA. The CDR3 has 14 amino acids. Based on the CDR3 plus reference TRBV11-3 and TRBJ2-5, the full variable domain is EAGVVQSPRYKIIEKKQPVAFWCNPISGHNTLYWYLQNLGQGPELLIRYENEEAVDDSQLPKDRFSAERLKGVDSTLKIQPAELGDSAVYLCASSLGQHQETQYFGPGTRLLVL.

This clonotype was counted many times. The chain joins TRBV20-1 to TRBJ2-7; D could derive from TRBD1 or TRBD2 (5 bases each). V was trimmed by 0 bases and J by 7 bases, leaving 13 bases between them. This CDR3 comprises 13 residues. Per germline, CDR1 DFQATT and CDR2 SNEGSKA (reference sequence). The CDR3 spells CSARDQGEGEQYF. Written as DNA, the CDR3 is TGCAGTGCTAGAGATCAGGGCGAGGGGGAGCAGTACTTC.

This clonotype turned up a few times. J is TRBJ2-5 and V is TRBV10-3; 7 bases are shared with TRBD2. This CDR3 has 15 residues. J lost 2 bases, V lost 10 bases, and 13 bases had no gene match. Looked up from germline, CDR1 is ENHRY and CDR2 is SYGVKD. CDR3: CASGPSDSGQETQYF. CDR3 DNA: TGTGCCAGCGGACCTTCTGATAGCGGGCAAGAGACCCAGTACTTC.

This clonotype was recorded only once. The J gene is TRBJ1-2, the V gene TRBV29-1; 12 bases match TRBD1. CDR3 length: 14 amino acids. The junction had 2 bases not matched to a gene; V was cut back by 2 bases and J by 4 bases. In germline, CDR1 is SQVTM, CDR2 ANQGSEA. The DNA of the CDR3 is TGCAGCGTTGAACCGGGACAGGGGGCCTATGGCTACACCTTC. This translates into CSVEPGQGAYGYTF.

This clonotype was observed a few times. This chain links TRBV10-3 with TRBJ1-1; perhaps TRBD1 as D (5 bases). Between the trimmed V and J ends, which lost 11 bases and 8 bases, there was a span of 24 bases. Germline loops: CDR1 ENHRY, CDR2 SYGVKD. The CDR3 runs 14 residues. The DNA of the CDR3 is TGTGCCGGGGGTCCGGACACTGCGGATGTCGAAGCTTTCTTT. This sequence encodes CAGGPDTADVEAFF.

The gene calls are TRBV30 and TRBJ1-5, with D possibly matching TRBD1 (5 bases). The V gene's germline CDR1 is GTSNPN and CDR2 SVGIG (reference sequence). Trimming cost V 5 bases and J 5 bases, with 19 bases left between them. The length of the CDR3 is 15 residues. CDR3 sequence: CAWSRRTLNYQPQHF. In DNA, the CDR3 is TGTGCCTGGTCGAGACGGACATTGAACTATCAGCCCCAGCATTTT.